These 28 T cell receptor beta chains were sequenced from one sample in a study of CD8+CD57+ T cells in acquired aplastic anemia. CD8+CD57+ cell expansion, shown by flow cytometry, had occurred in the patients selected for sequencing. CDR3 and TCR beta VDJ profiling relied on genomic DNA as the template. TCRdb independently ran MiXCR on the reads; one entry per CDR3 protein. The sample carries about 160,000 distinct CDR3 sequences, about two thirds recorded once. Source material: sorted CD4+, CD8+, or CD8+CD57+ T cells (not recorded which) from PBMCs. These receptors all stem from a human donor with aplastic anemia.

V and J are TRBV19 and TRBJ2-5; 7 bases map to TRBD1. Unmatched junction bases numbered 3, after V lost 3 bases and J lost 2 bases. The germline gives CDR1 LNHDA, CDR2 SQIVND (reference sequence). The CDR3 runs 14 residues. The CDR3 here is CASSIWGQQETQYF. In nucleotides, the CDR3 is TGTGCCAGTAGTATTTGGGGACAGCAAGAGACCCAGTACTTC.

The J gene is TRBJ1-1, the V gene TRBV2; D gene unclear. The germline CDR1 and CDR2 sequences are SNHLY and FYNNEI. Deletions cut 5 bases from V and 3 bases from J, with 10 bases between. CDR3 length: 13 residues. The DNA of the CDR3 is TGTGCCAGCAGTCTGGGTGAATACACTGAAGCTTTCTTT. It encodes CASSLGEYTEAFF.

The gene calls are TRBV29-1 and TRBJ2-3; D perhaps matches TRBD1 (5 bases). Deletions cut 5 bases from V and 2 bases from J, with 11 bases between. Germline CDR1 is SQVTM and CDR2 is ANQGSEA. The CDR3 extends over 13 amino acids. The CDR3 DNA follows: TGCAGCGTTAAAAGGGGTGACACAGATACGCAGTATTTT. The encoded protein is CSVKRGDTDTQYF.

V usage is TRBV4-2 and J usage is TRBJ2-3, with D maybe TRBD1 (5 bases). The germline V gene has CDR1 LGHNA and CDR2 YNFKEQ. The CDR3 is 16 residues long. V was trimmed by 2 bases and J by 3 bases, leaving 15 bases between them. The CDR3 is CASSQRLGASTDTQYF. CDR3 bases: TGTGCCAGCAGCCAAAGGCTAGGGGCTTCAACAGATACGCAGTATTTT.

This clonotype came up a few times. The genes are TRBV20-1 and TRBJ2-1; D assignment may be TRBD1 or TRBD2 (5 bases each). From germline, CDR1 is DFQATT and CDR2 SNEGSKA (reference sequence). This CDR3 is built from 11 residues. The CDR3 is CSGTKNNEQFF. CDR3 sequence (DNA): TGCAGCGGGACCAAAAACAATGAGCAGTTCTTC.

The chain uses TRBV7-8 and TRBJ2-7; D gene ambiguous. Germline CDR1 reads SGHVS; CDR2 reads FQNEAQ. The ends were cut back, 5 bases at V and 3 bases at J, with 11 bases in the middle. The CDR3 length is 13 residues. This CDR3 reads CASSPTHNYEQYF. In DNA, the CDR3 is TGTGCCAGCAGCCCAACCCATAACTACGAGCAGTACTTC.

The chain joins TRBV20-1 to TRBJ2-1, with 7 bases fitting TRBD1. Germline V gives CDR1 DFQATT, CDR2 SNEGSKA (reference sequence). This CDR3 has 13 amino acids. V shed 6 bases, J shed 5 bases, and the junction held 7 bases outside the gene matches. The CDR3 reads CSASGTVHNEQFF. The CDR3 nucleotides are TGCAGTGCCTCCGGGACAGTTCACAATGAGCAGTTCTTC.

This clonotype occurred a few times. The V call is TRBV2, the J call TRBJ2-5, with D perhaps assigned TRBD1 or TRBD2 (7 bases each). The CDR3 spans 14 residues. The ends were cut back, 7 bases at V and 2 bases at J, with 14 bases in the middle. Germline V gene sequence: CDR1 SNHLY, CDR2 FYNNEI. The CDR3 coding sequence is TGTGCCAGCACTAGACAGGGAGGGCAAGAGACCCAGTACTTC. Protein product: CASTRQGGQETQYF.

Ten or more counts support this clonotype. The rearrangement joins TRBV29-1 to TRBJ2-5; D is ambiguous. The CDR3 is 13 residues long. The germline V gene has CDR1 SQVTM and CDR2 ANQGSEA. With 4 bases removed from V and 5 bases from J, the gap between germline ends came to 14 bases. The CDR3 reads CSVVINPDETQYF. For the CDR3, the DNA is TGCAGCGTTGTAATTAACCCCGACGAGACCCAGTACTTC. Combining the CDR3 with reference TRBV29-1 and TRBJ2-5 gives the whole variable domain SAVISQKPSRDICQRGTSLTIQCQVDSQVTMMFWYRQQPGQSLTLIATANQGSEATYESGFVIDKFPISRPNLTFSTLTVSNMSPEDSSIYLCSVVINPDETQYFGPGTRLLVL.

For this clonotype: A read error is possible here, since a much larger clone lies one base away. The rearrangement uses TRBV20-1 and TRBJ2-7, with a tentative D call TRBD2 (6 bases). In germline, CDR1 is DFQATT, CDR2 SNEGSKA (reference sequence). This CDR3 has 13 residues. The ends were cut back, 6 bases at V and 3 bases at J, with 15 bases in the middle. CDR3 loop: CSAPGSGDYEQYV. DNA of the CDR3: TGCAGTGCCCCAGGGTCGGGAGACTACGAGCAGTACGTC.

The chain employs TRBV10-3 and TRBJ1-3, with D unresolved. From germline, CDR1 is ENHRY and CDR2 SYGVKD. The V end lost 2 bases, the J end lost 2 bases, and 4 bases lay between the germline ends. The CDR3 loop spans 13 amino acids. The CDR3 protein is CAISEQAGNTIYF. The CDR3 nucleotides read TGTGCCATCAGTGAGCAGGCTGGAAACACCATATATTTT.

This clonotype was picked up many times. The gene calls are TRBV10-3 and TRBJ2-3, with 11 positions matching TRBD2. Trimming at V came to 1 base and at J to 1 base, leaving 1 base not matched to a gene. The V gene's germline CDR1 is ENHRY and CDR2 SYGVKD. The CDR3 has 16 amino acids. CDR3 sequence (DNA): TGTGCCATCAGTGAGTTGACTAGCGGGGGCACAGATACGCAGTATTTT. It translates to CAISELTSGGTDTQYF.

In its sample, this clonotype was seen once. The chain employs TRBV5-6 and TRBJ1-2; D call uncertain. The CDR3 extends over 12 amino acids. Per the germline V gene, CDR1 is SGHDT and CDR2 is YYEEEE. V lost 4 bases and J 4 bases, leaving 8 bases between the germline ends. The CDR3 bases are TGTGCCAGCAGCCCTAGGGTCTATGGCTACACCTTC. The encoded protein is CASSPRVYGYTF.

This clonotype has a handful of counts. The gene calls are TRBV20-1 and TRBJ2-7; TRBD1 or TRBD2 may be the D gene (5 bases each). The ends were cut back, 5 bases at V and 5 bases at J, with 7 bases in the middle. Germline-derived CDR1 and CDR2 are DFQATT and SNEGSKA (reference sequence). The CDR3 spans 10 residues. This CDR3 reads CSARGDEQYF. The CDR3 bases are TGCAGTGCTCGAGGGGACGAGCAGTACTTC.

V and J are TRBV20-1 and TRBJ1-5; D perhaps matches TRBD1 (5 bases). CDR1 and CDR2 (germline): DFQATT, SNEGSKA (reference sequence). The CDR3 is made up of 12 amino acids. The V end was cut by 6 bases, the J end by 4 bases, with 10 bases between. The CDR3 is CSAGVPNQPQHF. The CDR3 nucleotides read TGCAGTGCGGGGGTACCAAATCAGCCCCAGCATTTT.

This clonotype was found a few times. The genes are TRBV7-2 and TRBJ1-1; D remains unclear. Germline V gene lookup returns CDR1 SGHTA and CDR2 FQGNSA. The CDR3 totals 13 residues. CDR3 sequence: CAGGGRMNTEAFF. The CDR3 DNA is TGTGCGGGAGGAGGAAGGATGAACACTGAAGCTTTCTTT. Combining the CDR3 with reference TRBV7-2 and TRBJ1-1 gives the whole variable domain GAGVSQSPSNKVTEKGKDVELRCDPISGHTALYWYRQSLGQGLEFLIYFQGNSAPDKSGLPSDRFSAERTGGSVSTLTIQRTQQEDSAVYLCAGGGRMNTEAFFGQGTRLTVV.

This clonotype was recorded only once. The chain is built from TRBV27 and TRBJ2-5; TRBD2 matches at 11 bases. This CDR3 contains 19 residues. V lost 0 bases to trimming and J lost 3 bases; unmatched junction nucleotides: 12. Germline loops: CDR1 MNHEY, CDR2 SMNVEV (reference sequence). The CDR3 reads CASSLSISSGGTVEETQYF. The CDR3 coding sequence is TGTGCCAGCAGTTTATCGATCTCTAGCGGGGGGACAGTAGAAGAGACCCAGTACTTC.

V usage is TRBV7-7 and J usage is TRBJ2-2; 10 bases map to TRBD2. This CDR3 spans 17 amino acids. The germline V gene encodes CDR1 SSHAT and CDR2 FNYEAQ (reference sequence). Trimming removed 5 bases from V and 4 bases from J; junction bases left unmatched: 10. CDR3 in DNA: TGTGCCAGCAGCCCCACCCTAGCGGGAGCCGGCACCGGGGAGCTGTTTTTT. This translates into CASSPTLAGAGTGELFF.

This chain connects TRBV19 to TRBJ2-3; TRBD1 agrees at 8 bases. Trimming cost V 6 bases and J 2 bases; bases outside gene matches: 4. This CDR3 has 14 amino acids. Germline-derived CDR1 and CDR2 are LNHDA and SQIVND (reference sequence). The CDR3 DNA follows: TGTGCCAGTAGGAGGACAGGGACCACAGATACGCAGTATTTT. Protein: CASRRTGTTDTQYF.

This clonotype was seen a single time. The V call is TRBV5-1, the J call TRBJ2-4; 7 bases line up with TRBD1. The ends lost 2 bases at V and 8 bases at J; junction bases unmatched: 7. CDR3 length: 14 residues. From germline, CDR1 is SGHRS and CDR2 YFSETQ. The CDR3 is CASSFDRVTDIQYF. CDR3 in DNA: TGCGCCAGCAGCTTCGACAGGGTGACAGACATTCAGTACTTC.

The chain is built from TRBV5-4 and TRBJ2-1, with 7 bases aligning to TRBD2. J lost 9 bases, V lost 0 bases, and 6 bases had no gene match. Germline values: CDR1 SGHNT, CDR2 YYREEE (reference sequence). This CDR3 is built from 14 residues. CDR3 nucleotide sequence: TGTGCCAGCAGCTTGGAGTGGCGGGAGATTGAGCAGTTCTTC. This translates into CASSLEWREIEQFF.

The J gene is TRBJ2-5, the V gene TRBV4-1, with D possibly matching TRBD1 (6 bases). Germline CDR1 is MGHRA and CDR2 is YSYEKL. Trimming cost V 1 base and J 5 bases, with 8 bases left between them. CDR3 size: 13 residues. The CDR3 sequence is CASSQVGGETQYF. CDR3 DNA sequence: TGCGCCAGCAGCCAAGTTGGGGGCGAGACCCAGTACTTC.

The chain couples TRBV20-1 to TRBJ2-7; D not resolved. The length of the CDR3 is 12 residues. V was pared by 3 bases and J by 3 bases, with 9 bases between. Per germline, CDR1 DFQATT and CDR2 SNEGSKA (reference sequence). The CDR3 coding sequence is TGCAGTGCTAGTGCCGGAAACTACGAGCAGTACTTC. Translation: CSASAGNYEQYF.

A remark on this clonotype: A much larger clonotype is one base distant, so this may be a read error. The chain uses TRBV6-4 and TRBJ2-2, with a tentative D call TRBD1 (6 bases). CDR3 length: 15 residues. Between the trimmed V and J ends, which lost 6 bases and 3 bases, there was a span of 14 bases. The germline CDR1 and CDR2 sequences are MRHNA and SNTAGT. In DNA, the CDR3 is TGTGCCAGCAGCCTACCACAGGGAGACACCGGGGAGCTGTTTTTT. Translation: CASSLPQGDTGELFF.

V gene TRBV20-1 combines with J gene TRBJ2-7, with D hard to call. The CDR3 spans 14 residues. Trimming took off 0 bases at V and 1 base at J, with 10 bases between the two ends. Germline V gives CDR1 DFQATT, CDR2 SNEGSKA (reference sequence). The CDR3 loop reads CSARDLGGSYEQYF. The CDR3 coding sequence is TGCAGTGCTAGAGATCTTGGCGGTTCCTACGAGCAGTACTTC.

The chain recombines TRBV7-6 with TRBJ2-7; D is uncertain. The germline CDR1 and CDR2 sequences are SGHVS and FNYEAQ. Trimming left V 3 bases short and J 12 bases short, with 3 bases between. This CDR3 contains 8 residues. Here the CDR3 reads CASSFRYV. In nucleotides, the CDR3 is TGTGCCAGCAGCTTCCGGTACGTC.

This chain uses TRBV9 with TRBJ2-7; a weak D match, TRBD1 (5 bases). The length of the CDR3 is 15 residues. The germline V gene encodes CDR1 SGDLS and CDR2 YYNGEE. V lost 2 bases to trimming and J lost 0 bases, with 12 bases between them. In DNA, the CDR3 is TGTGCCAGCAGCGTGGCAGGTGGGGCCTCCTACGAGCAGTACTTC. Protein: CASSVAGGASYEQYF.

This chain joins TRBV7-8 and TRBJ1-1; tentatively, D is TRBD1 (6 bases). Between the trimmed V and J ends, which lost 3 bases and 4 bases, there was a span of 21 bases. The CDR3 contains 17 residues. Germline lookup yields CDR1 SGHVS and CDR2 FQNEAQ. The CDR3 bases are TGTGCCAGCAGCTTCGGAAGCCCACAGGGCCAGAGCACTGAAGCTTTCTTT. Translation gives CASSFGSPQGQSTEAFF. The full variable domain, with the rest looked up from reference TRBV7-8 and TRBJ1-1, is GAGVSQSPRYKVAKRGQDVALRCDPISGHVSLFWYQQALGQGPEFLTYFQNEAQLDKSGLPSDRFFAERPEGSVSTLKIQRTQQEDSAVYLCASSFGSPQGQSTEAFFGQGTRLTVV.